Sequencing of this T cell receptor beta chain was carried out in a study of blood T cell repertoires in COVID-19. The V end was cut by 2 bases, the J end by 8 bases, with 18 bases between. The CDR3 is 16 residues long. The germline V gene encodes CDR1 LGHDT and CDR2 YNNKEL (reference sequence). The table came from immunoSEQ multiplex PCR; TCRdb's copy has only in-frame clones and leaves some out. The sample has around 200,000 clones, approximately 86% seen once. This TCR was sampled from a young woman who had been exposed to COVID-19. The sequenced sample was PBMCs or T cells enriched from blood (not recorded which). The chain recombines TRBV3-1 (or the pseudogene TRBV3-2) with TRBJ2-2; the D gene is possibly TRBD2 (5 bases). CDR3 residues: CASSQFGQVSAGELFF. CDR3 coding DNA: TGTGCCAGCAGCCAATTTGGGCAGGTTAGCGCTGGGGAGCTGTTTTTT.